The clone carrying this TCR beta chain was counted many times. Individual cDNA molecules received unique molecular identifiers in the library. A single record per CDR3 protein comes from TCRdb applying MiXCR to the RACE reads. This table has over 65,000 distinct CDR3 sequences, roughly 10% appearing once. Specified time point: patch test 2, 6 weeks after DPC sensitization. Treatment described: therapeutic diphenylcyclopropenone sensitization with weekly scalp DPC. The data originate from a study of human T cells and chemical hapten exposure. Germline CDR1 is SNHLY and CDR2 is FYNNEI. The V end was cut by 4 bases, the J end by 8 bases, with 8 bases between. The CDR3 extends over 11 amino acids.

Source: whole blood, taken in connection with sensitization to the hapten diphenylcyclopropenone (DPC). This receptor was obtained from a man younger than 35 with alopecia areata. Some clones in this sample may be carry-over from other donors' samples. The rearrangement links TRBV2 to TRBJ1-1; D remains unclear. The CDR3 reads CASSVSTEAFF. The CDR3 DNA sequence: TGTGCCAGCAGTGTTTCGACAGAAGCTTTCTTT.